The 18 T cell receptor beta chains below were found in one sample sequenced in a study of cytomegalovirus exposure and HLA in healthy donors. The protocol was immunoSEQ multiplex PCR, while the TCRdb copy is restricted to in-frame clones and leaves out a portion. The profile shows 250,000 to 400,000 clones, 88% of them singletons. Sequenced material: PBMCs. These receptors were taken from a man aged 30 to 45 in good health and CMV-seronegative.

The rearrangement joins TRBV5-6 to TRBJ2-1; TRBD1 agrees at 7 bases. J gave up 7 bases and V 4 bases, and 11 bases lay outside the gene matches. This CDR3 is 15 amino acids long. Germline-derived CDR1 and CDR2 are SGHDT and YYEEEE. The CDR3 region has the DNA TGTGCCAGCAGCCCCGGGACAGTAATGGGGAATGAGCAGTTCTTC. This codes for CASSPGTVMGNEQFF.

V is TRBV7-2 and J is TRBJ2-1; possibly TRBD1 for D (6 bases). V was shortened by 5 bases and J by 1 base, with 12 bases between the two germline ends. Germline-derived CDR1 and CDR2 are SGHTA and FQGNSA. The CDR3 length is 15 residues. CDR3 sequence reads: CASSVGQGSYNEQFF. Here the CDR3 DNA reads TGTGCCAGCAGCGTCGGCCAGGGGTCCTACAATGAGCAGTTCTTC. Filled out from reference TRBV7-2 and TRBJ2-1, the complete variable domain reads GAGVSQSPSNKVTEKGKDVELRCDPISGHTALYWYRQSLGQGLEFLIYFQGNSAPDKSGLPSDRFSAERTGGSVSTLTIQRTQQEDSAVYLCASSVGQGSYNEQFFGPGTRLTVL.

The chain joins TRBV5-6 to TRBJ1-3; no clear D gene. Trimming took 3 bases from V and 0 from J, leaving 13 bases between them. The CDR3 has 16 residues. Germline assignment: CDR1 SGHDT and CDR2 YYEEEE. The CDR3, as DNA: TGTGCCAGCAGCTGGGCCTGGGGAGCCTCTGGAAACACCATATATTTT. Its protein product is CASSWAWGASGNTIYF.

This chain links TRBV7-2 with TRBJ1-6, with D unclear. Per germline, CDR1 SGHTA and CDR2 FQGNSA. V lost 1 base and J lost 7, with 14 bases in between. CDR3 length: 16 residues. The CDR3 DNA sequence: TGTGCCAGCAGCTTAGGGGCCCGGGAGATGAATTCACCCCTCCACTTT. This codes for CASSLGAREMNSPLHF.

The J gene is TRBJ1-4, the V gene TRBV7-8; 7 nucleotides align to TRBD1. V lost 5 bases, J lost 13 bases, and 7 bases stayed unmatched. CDR1 is SGHVS and CDR2 is FQNEAQ in the germline V gene. The CDR3 extends over 12 amino acids. CDR3 coding DNA: TGTGCCAGCAGCACTACAGGGGCAAGACTGTTTTTT. It is translated as CASSTTGARLFF.

V usage is TRBV15 and J usage is TRBJ2-3, with 9 bases that match TRBD2. Germline-derived CDR1 and CDR2 are LNHNV and YYDKDF (reference sequence). The trim removed 0 bases at V and 12 bases at J, leaving 7 bases unmatched. This CDR3 has 14 amino acids. The CDR3 region is CATSRDRAGGSQYF. The CDR3, as DNA: TGTGCCACCAGCAGAGATCGGGCGGGGGGGTCTCAGTATTTT.

CDR3 residues: CASAGYRDSGNTIYF. The CDR3 DNA is TGTGCCAGCGCAGGGTACCGCGACTCTGGAAACACCATATATTTT. The genes are TRBV6-5 and TRBJ1-3, with D possibly being TRBD1 (5 bases). Per the germline V gene, CDR1 is MNHEY and CDR2 is SVGAGI. V was shortened by 8 bases and J by 0 bases, with 14 bases between the two germline ends. The CDR3 totals 15 residues.

This chain links TRBV7-2 with TRBJ1-1; 7 bases match TRBD1. After removal of 1 base from V and 10 bases from J, the junction contained 9 bases not matched to a gene. Germline V CDR1 and CDR2: SGHTA, FQGNSA. The CDR3 loop spans 14 amino acids. CDR3 amino acids: CASSLGAMTGRAFF. CDR3 nucleotides: TGTGCCAGCAGCTTAGGAGCGATGACAGGGCGAGCTTTCTTT. The variable domain in full, with the rest retrieved from reference TRBV7-2 and TRBJ1-1, is GAGVSQSPSNKVTEKGKDVELRCDPISGHTALYWYRQSLGQGLEFLIYFQGNSAPDKSGLPSDRFSAERTGGSVSTLTIQRTQQEDSAVYLCASSLGAMTGRAFFGQGTRLTVV.

The V and J genes are TRBV11-1 and TRBJ2-1; 9 bases match TRBD1. CDR3 length: 15 amino acids. The trim removed 1 base at V and 4 bases at J, leaving 2 bases unmatched. CDR1 and CDR2 from the germline V gene are SGHAT and FQDESV (reference sequence). CDR3 bases: TGTGCCAGCAGCTTAGGGACAGGGGCATACAATGAGCAGTTCTTC. It specifies CASSLGTGAYNEQFF.

The chain employs TRBV19 and TRBJ2-1, with D perhaps matching TRBD2 (5 bases). The CDR3 contains 13 residues. Germline V CDR1 and CDR2: LNHDA, SQIVND (reference sequence). The V gene lost 5 bases and the J gene lost 0 bases, with 5 bases spanning the gap. The CDR3 bases are TGTGCCAGTAGTGGGAGCTCCTACAATGAGCAGTTCTTC. This encodes CASSGSSYNEQFF.

The rearrangement links TRBV18 to TRBJ2-7; tentatively, D is TRBD1 (5 bases). This CDR3 has 13 residues. V lost 3 bases and J 3 bases, leaving 9 bases between the germline ends. Germline loops: CDR1 KGHSH, CDR2 LQKENI. CDR3 nucleotide sequence: TGTGCCAGCTCACCGGCGGACAACTACGAGCAGTACTTC. Its translation is CASSPADNYEQYF.

This chain joins TRBV18 and TRBJ2-3; weak D call: TRBD1 (6 bases). V shed 2 bases and J shed 5 bases, with 20 bases lying between them. The germline V gene has CDR1 KGHSH and CDR2 LQKENI. The CDR3 sequence is 17 residues long. CDR3 loop: CASSPFTPGTRGDTQYF. In nucleotides, the CDR3 is TGTGCCAGCTCACCATTCACGCCGGGGACAAGGGGAGATACGCAGTATTTT.

V gene TRBV6-6 combines with J gene TRBJ2-7; the match to TRBD2 covers 9 bases. This CDR3 is 14 amino acids long. Germline assignment: CDR1 MNHNY and CDR2 SVGAGI (reference sequence). V was clipped by 6 bases and J by 6 bases; unmatched bases: 9. DNA for the CDR3: TGTGCCAGCAGACCCTCTAGCGGGGTGGGCGAGCAGTACTTC. This gives the protein CASRPSSGVGEQYF.

This rearrangement joins TRBV7-2 to TRBJ1-2; the D is unclear. V was pared by 2 bases and J by 4 bases, with 14 bases between. The CDR3 covers 15 residues. Germline CDR1 is SGHTA and CDR2 is FQGNSA. The CDR3 nucleotides are TGTGCCAGCAGCTTAAGCGGTTCCTCACTCTATGGCTACACCTTC. Translating gives CASSLSGSSLYGYTF.

CDR3 residues: CASSITGAPLTLHF. CDR3 sequence (DNA): TGTGCCAGCAGTATAACAGGGGCCCCCCTCACCCTCCACTTT. The chain employs TRBV28 and TRBJ1-6; TRBD1 aligns across 7 bases. This CDR3 contains 14 residues. J was trimmed by 14 bases and V by 5 bases; bases with no gene match: 12. Per the germline V gene, CDR1 is MDHEN and CDR2 is SYDVKM.

The chain is built from TRBV6-1 and TRBJ2-7; the match to TRBD2 covers 13 bases. This CDR3 is built from 18 residues. J was trimmed by 0 bases and V by 3 bases; bases with no gene match: 8. Per germline, CDR1 MNHNS and CDR2 SASEGT. The CDR3 loop reads CASSDYGLAGASSYEQYF. Here the CDR3 DNA reads TGTGCCAGCAGTGACTACGGACTAGCGGGGGCGAGCTCCTACGAGCAGTACTTC.

The gene calls are TRBV18 and TRBJ2-1, with 8 bases aligning to TRBD1. In germline, CDR1 is KGHSH, CDR2 LQKENI. CDR3 length: 15 residues. The junction had 5 bases not matched to a gene; V was cut back by 1 base and J by 6 bases. The CDR3 region has the DNA TGTGCCAGCTCACCACTGGGGACAGGACCCAATGAGCAGTTCTTC. It codes for CASSPLGTGPNEQFF.

There are a few counts of this clone. The CDR3 sequence is CASSKSGSQGNTEAFF. CDR3 in DNA: TGTGCCAGCAGCAAATCAGGGTCACAAGGCAATACTGAAGCTTTCTTT. The V call is TRBV21-1, the J call TRBJ1-1; the table's D call, TRBD1, has no DNA check behind it. TRBV21-1 constitutes a pseudogene. The CDR3 is 16 residues long.